Shown below are 25 T cell receptor beta chains from a single sample sequenced in a study of PD-L1 blockade in urothelial cancer. Documented time point: peripheral blood 6 weeks after treatment start. TCRdb's copy holds only in-frame clones and misses some; the assay was immunoSEQ multiplex PCR. Among 100,000 to 150,000 clones listed, around 88% were seen once. Sequencing used PBMCs, obtained around atezolizumab (anti-PD-L1) treatment. The receptors derive from a man in his fifties with urothelial cancer.

The chain employs TRBV2 and TRBJ2-7; TRBD2 matches 12 bases. The CDR3 sequence is 14 residues long. Germline V CDR1 and CDR2: SNHLY, FYNNEI. The ends lost 7 bases at V and 6 bases at J; junction bases unmatched: 7. The CDR3 bases are TGTGCCAGCAAACCGGGACTAGCGGGTTCCGAGCAGTACTTC. It yields the protein CASKPGLAGSEQYF.

The gene calls are TRBV5-6 and TRBJ2-1, with 12 positions matching TRBD2. The CDR3 runs to 16 residues. With V trimmed by 2 bases and J by 6 bases, 6 bases remained unmatched. From germline, CDR1 is SGHDT and CDR2 YYEEEE. CDR3: CASSLVGLAGTNEQFF. The DNA for the CDR3 is TGTGCCAGCAGCTTAGTAGGACTAGCGGGAACCAATGAGCAGTTCTTC.

The chain joins TRBV27 to TRBJ2-4, with 15 bases identical to TRBD2. CDR1 is MNHEY and CDR2 is SMNVEV in the germline V gene (reference sequence). The CDR3 sequence is 19 residues long. Germline trimming cut 5 bases from V and 5 bases from J; bases unmatched to any gene: 13. This CDR3 reads CASSLHPGLAGGTQNIQYF. The CDR3 nucleotides read TGTGCCAGCAGTCTACACCCTGGACTAGCGGGAGGGACACAAAACATTCAGTACTTC.

The chain is built from TRBV19 and TRBJ2-2; 10 nucleotides agree with TRBD2. Germline CDR1 and CDR2: LNHDA and SQIVND (reference sequence). CDR3 length equals 16 residues. With V trimmed by 10 bases and J by 6 bases, 14 bases remained unmatched. Here the CDR3 reads CATPKTGTSEAGELFF. The CDR3 bases are TGTGCCACACCGAAAACGGGGACTAGCGAGGCCGGGGAGCTGTTTTTT.

This clone was seen only once. The V gene is TRBV7-9, the J gene TRBJ2-4; 9 bases fit TRBD1. Germline assignment: CDR1 SEHNR and CDR2 FQNEAQ (reference sequence). V trimming: 6 bases; J trimming: 3 bases; junction bases outside the gene matches: 9. This CDR3 region has 16 residues. CDR3 in DNA: TGTGCCAGCAGGCGGGGACAGGGAAAAGACAAAAACATTCAGTACTTC. It codes for CASRRGQGKDKNIQYF.

The CDR3 loop reads CASSAPSGGDTGELFF. The CDR3 region has the DNA TGTGCCAGCAGCGCCCCTAGCGGGGGGGACACCGGGGAGCTGTTTTTT. V usage is TRBV9 and J usage is TRBJ2-2; 12 nucleotides line up with TRBD2. The CDR3 runs 16 residues. The germline V gene encodes CDR1 SGDLS and CDR2 YYNGEE. V trimming: 3 bases; J trimming: 3 bases; junction bases outside the gene matches: 3.

This chain joins TRBV13 and TRBJ2-3, with TRBD2 matching 8 bases. The CDR3 has 14 amino acids. The ends lost 6 bases at V and 7 bases at J; junction bases unmatched: 9. CDR1 is PRHDT and CDR2 is FYEKMQ in the germline V gene (reference sequence). This CDR3 reads CASRWSGSFYTQYF. The CDR3 DNA follows: TGTGCCAGCAGGTGGAGCGGGAGTTTCTATACGCAGTATTTT.

The chain combines TRBV5-4 with TRBJ2-3; TRBD2 agrees at 8 bases. CDR3 size: 15 residues. J gave up 3 bases and V 6 bases, and 9 bases lay outside the gene matches. The germline V gene encodes CDR1 SGHNT and CDR2 YYREEE (reference sequence). In DNA form, the CDR3 reads TGTGCCAGCACGGTAGTAGCGGGATTTACAGATACGCAGTATTTT. It is translated as CASTVVAGFTDTQYF.

The rearrangement uses TRBV6-5 and TRBJ1-2, with no clear D. The CDR3 has 13 amino acids. Trimming removed 2 bases at V and 8 bases at J, with 12 bases between. Germline loops: CDR1 MNHEY, CDR2 SVGAGI. The CDR3 spells CASSYTGYNGYTF. CDR3 coding DNA: TGTGCCAGCAGTTACACGGGGTATAACGGCTACACCTTC.

V is TRBV4-1 and J is TRBJ1-5, with a possible D match to TRBD1 (5 bases). The CDR3 is 17 amino acids. Germline CDR1 and CDR2: MGHRA and YSYEKL. With 4 bases removed from V and 2 bases from J, the gap between germline ends came to 18 bases. The CDR3 DNA is TGCGCCAGCAGCCCCCCTAGGGAGGGGTTGGGCAATCAGCCCCAGCATTTT. Protein sequence: CASSPPREGLGNQPQHF.

CDR3 nucleotide sequence: TGTGCCTGGAGGGAGACAGGGCTGAACTATGGCTACACCTTC. This codes for CAWRETGLNYGYTF. This chain links TRBV30 with TRBJ1-2; 7 bases map to TRBD1. The germline CDR1 and CDR2 sequences are GTSNPN and SVGIG (reference sequence). The CDR3 consists of 14 residues. With V trimmed by 3 bases and J by 2 bases, 6 bases remained unmatched.

V usage is TRBV2 and J usage is TRBJ2-1; 7 nucleotides align to TRBD2. Germline-derived CDR1 and CDR2 are SNHLY and FYNNEI. The J segment lost 0 bases and the V segment lost 8 bases, leaving 7 bases of the junction unmatched. This CDR3 spans 15 amino acids. In DNA, the CDR3 is TGTGCCAGCTCACGGGAGGCGGCCTCCTACAATGAGCAGTTCTTC. This gives the protein CASSREAASYNEQFF.

For the CDR3, the DNA is TGTGCCAGCTTTTTCCACCCTCCACAGAACAGTTATGGCTACACCTTC. As protein: CASFFHPPQNSYGYTF. V is TRBV5-4 and J is TRBJ1-2; no firm D call. The CDR3 is made up of 16 amino acids. The germline V gene has CDR1 SGHNT and CDR2 YYREEE (reference sequence). V dropped 7 bases and J dropped 5 bases, with 24 bases sitting between them.

This rearrangement joins TRBV4-2 to TRBJ2-7, with 7 bases aligning to TRBD2. V gave up 0 bases and J gave up 1 base; unmatched junction bases: 12. The CDR3 totals 18 residues. The germline gives CDR1 LGHNA, CDR2 YNFKEQ. In DNA form, the CDR3 reads TGTGCCAGCAGCCAAGATGGAGGCGGGAGTGCCCTATCCTACGAGCAGTACTTC. Translated, it gives CASSQDGGGSALSYEQYF.

This rearrangement joins TRBV30 to TRBJ1-4; 9 nucleotides agree with TRBD1. Per the germline V gene, CDR1 is GTSNPN and CDR2 is SVGIG (reference sequence). The V gene end was trimmed by 4 bases and the J gene end by 7 bases; junction bases not matched to a gene: 4. The CDR3 spans 13 residues. The CDR3 DNA follows: TGTGCCTGGACCGGGACAGGGAGTGAAAAACTGTTTTTT. Its translation: CAWTGTGSEKLFF.

The gene calls are TRBV5-6 and TRBJ1-4; no firm D call. This CDR3 contains 14 residues. V was shortened by 4 bases and J by 8 bases, with 15 bases between the two germline ends. The germline CDR1 and CDR2 sequences are SGHDT and YYEEEE. The CDR3 loop is CASSLNLQVEKLFF. In DNA, the CDR3 is TGTGCCAGCAGCCTCAACCTGCAGGTGGAAAAACTGTTTTTT.

V gene TRBV28 combines with J gene TRBJ2-3, with 11 bases fitting TRBD2. Losses at the gene ends were 6 bases for V and 6 bases for J; bases not matched to a gene: 17. Germline V gene lookup returns CDR1 MDHEN and CDR2 SYDVKM. This CDR3 has 18 residues. DNA of the CDR3: TGTGCCAGCAGCAAAACCCTAAAGACTAGCGGGATCGGGGATACGCAGTATTTT. This encodes CASSKTLKTSGIGDTQYF.

The rearrangement links TRBV28 to TRBJ2-2; TRBD1 matches at 7 bases. V shed 8 bases and J 7 bases; nucleotides not matched to a gene: 10. The CDR3 contains 14 residues. Germline V gene lookup returns CDR1 MDHEN and CDR2 SYDVKM. The DNA of the CDR3 is TGTGCCAGCCATGTAGACAGGGTAGGCGGGGAGCTGTTTTTT. Its translation is CASHVDRVGGELFF.

The chain combines TRBV14 with TRBJ1-1; D remains unclear. This CDR3 is 16 amino acids long. V was cut by 3 bases and J by 0 bases, with 14 bases left in between. Germline V gene data show CDR1 as SGHDN and CDR2 as FVKESK. The DNA of the CDR3 is TGTGCCAGCAGCCATGGCGGGAAGGTCATGAACACTGAAGCTTTCTTT. Protein product: CASSHGGKVMNTEAFF.

The rearrangement joins TRBV4-2 to TRBJ2-2; possibly TRBD2 for D (6 bases). The CDR3 has 15 amino acids. The ends were cut back, 1 base at V and 6 bases at J, with 12 bases in the middle. The V gene's germline CDR1 is LGHNA and CDR2 YNFKEQ. CDR3 DNA sequence: TGTGCCAGCAGCCAAGGATTCTCGGGGGCCGGGGAGCTGTTTTTT. Translating it yields CASSQGFSGAGELFF.

The genes are TRBV10-3 and TRBJ2-7, with D tentatively TRBD1 (5 bases). CDR3 length: 11 residues. Germline CDR1 and CDR2: ENHRY and SYGVKD. V was trimmed by 7 bases and J by 3 bases, leaving 7 bases between them. The CDR3 here is CAITDSYEQYF. In DNA, the CDR3 is TGTGCCATCACCGACAGCTACGAGCAGTACTTC.

The chain recombines TRBV4-1 with TRBJ2-4, with a weak D call TRBD1 (6 bases). The V end was cut by 4 bases, the J end by 0 bases, with 13 bases between. The CDR3 has 16 amino acids. The germline V gene has CDR1 MGHRA and CDR2 YSYEKL. The CDR3 DNA sequence: TGCGCCAGCAGCCCTGGACAGACTCTAGCCAAAAACATTCAGTACTTC. It codes for CASSPGQTLAKNIQYF.

The chain is built from TRBV28 and TRBJ1-1; TRBD1 agrees at 9 bases. Per the germline V gene, CDR1 is MDHEN and CDR2 is SYDVKM. This CDR3 has 15 amino acids. V lost 0 bases and J lost 5; bases outside the gene matches: 4. CDR3 in amino acids: CASSLWGTGQTEAFF. CDR3 coding DNA: TGTGCCAGCAGTTTATGGGGGACAGGGCAAACTGAAGCTTTCTTT.

Of note for this clone: Other DNA sequences from this sample encode an identical CDR3 as well. This chain joins TRBV7-2 and TRBJ2-7; no clear D gene. Deletions cut 1 base from V and 3 bases from J, with 4 bases between. Germline values: CDR1 SGHTA, CDR2 FQGNSA. The CDR3 runs 12 residues. The CDR3 here is CASSLVNYEQYF. For the CDR3, the DNA is TGTGCCAGCAGCTTAGTTAACTACGAGCAGTACTTC.

The chain couples TRBV9 to TRBJ2-3; D gene ambiguous. Germline V gene lookup returns CDR1 SGDLS and CDR2 YYNGEE. This CDR3 has 14 residues. V lost 0 bases and J 6 bases, leaving 11 bases between the germline ends. This CDR3 is CASSVGGLSDTQYF. As DNA, the CDR3 is TGTGCCAGCAGCGTAGGAGGCCTCTCCGATACGCAGTATTTT.